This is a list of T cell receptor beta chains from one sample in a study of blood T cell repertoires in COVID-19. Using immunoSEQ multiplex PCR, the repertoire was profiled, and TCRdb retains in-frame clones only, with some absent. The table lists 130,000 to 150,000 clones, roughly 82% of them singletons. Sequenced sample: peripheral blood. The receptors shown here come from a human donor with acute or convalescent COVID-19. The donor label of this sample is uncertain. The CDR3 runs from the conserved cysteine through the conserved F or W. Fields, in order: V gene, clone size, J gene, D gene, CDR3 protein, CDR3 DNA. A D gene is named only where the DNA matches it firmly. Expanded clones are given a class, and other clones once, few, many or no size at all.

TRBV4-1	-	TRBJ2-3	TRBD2	CASSQEAGLAGSADTQYF	TGCGCCAGCAGCCAAGAGGCTGGACTAGCGGGATCGGCAGATACGCAGTATTTT
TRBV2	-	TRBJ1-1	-	CASSDRAANTEAFF	TGTGCCAGCAGCGACAGAGCCGCGAACACTGAAGCTTTCTTT
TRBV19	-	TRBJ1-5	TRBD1	CASSSRDRGNQPQHF	TGTGCCAGTAGTTCCCGGGACAGAGGCAATCAGCCCCAGCATTTT
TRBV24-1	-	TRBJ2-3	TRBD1	CATSDPGTGGGDTQYF	TGTGCCACCAGTGATCCCGGGACAGGGGGCGGTGATACGCAGTATTTT
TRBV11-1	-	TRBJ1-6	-	CASSGTGRGLNSPLHF	TGTGCCAGCAGCGGAACCGGTAGGGGCCTAAATTCACCCCTCCACTTT
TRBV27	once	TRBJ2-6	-	CASTDDSSGANVLTF	TGTGCCAGTACTGATGACTCGTCTGGGGCCAACGTCCTGACTTTC
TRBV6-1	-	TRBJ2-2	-	CASSDFTGELFF	TGTGCCAGCAGTGACTTTACCGGGGAGCTGTTTTTT
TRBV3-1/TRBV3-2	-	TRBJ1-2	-	CASRRRRGPYGYTF	TGTGCCAGCAGGCGGAGGCGGGGGCCCTATGGCTACACCTTC
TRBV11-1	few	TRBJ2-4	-	CASSLPQGNIQYF	TGTGCCAGCAGCTTACCCCAGGGAAACATTCAGTACTTC
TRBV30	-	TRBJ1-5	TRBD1	CAWRDRLNSNQPQHF	TGTGCCTGGAGGGACAGGCTAAATAGCAATCAGCCCCAGCATTTT
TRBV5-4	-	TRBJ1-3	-	CASSLDPGGNTIYF	TGTGCCAGCAGCCTGGATCCCGGGGGAAACACCATATATTTT
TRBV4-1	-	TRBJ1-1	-	CASSQDPAMRQTNTEAFF	TGCGCCAGCAGCCAAGACCCCGCGATGAGACAGACTAACACTGAAGCTTTCTTT
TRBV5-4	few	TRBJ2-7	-	CASSPDRFGEQYF	TGTGCCAGCAGCCCCGACAGGTTTGGCGAGCAGTACTTC
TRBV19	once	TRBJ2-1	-	CASSMGQAYNEQFF	TGTGCCAGTAGTATGGGCCAGGCCTACAATGAGCAGTTCTTC
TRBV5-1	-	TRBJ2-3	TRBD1	CASSSGTGGTDTQYF	TGCGCCAGCAGCAGCGGGACAGGGGGCACAGATACGCAGTATTTT
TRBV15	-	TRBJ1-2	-	CATSRVAGMQRGGYGYTF	TGTGCCACCAGCAGAGTTGCAGGGATGCAGAGAGGGGGCTATGGCTACACCTTC
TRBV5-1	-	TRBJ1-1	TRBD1	CASSLGQGRVTEAFF	TGCGCCAGCAGCCTCGGACAGGGAAGGGTCACTGAAGCTTTCTTT
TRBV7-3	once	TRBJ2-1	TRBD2	CASSRTSGAMNEQFF	TGTGCCAGCAGCCGGACTAGCGGGGCCATGAATGAGCAGTTCTTC
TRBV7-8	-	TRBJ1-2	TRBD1	CASSLTGVNYGYTF	TGTGCCAGCAGCCTAACAGGGGTTAACTATGGCTACACCTTC
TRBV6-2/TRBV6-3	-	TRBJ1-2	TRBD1	CASSHGQGGYGYTF	TGTGCCAGCAGTCACGGACAGGGAGGCTATGGCTACACCTTC
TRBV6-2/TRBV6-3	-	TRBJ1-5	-	CASSYLGSQRDF	TGTGCCAGCAGTTACCTTGGGTCTCAACGGGATTTT
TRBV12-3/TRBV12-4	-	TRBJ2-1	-	CASSTNQGAEQFF	TGTGCCAGCAGCACAAACCAGGGCGCTGAGCAGTTCTTC
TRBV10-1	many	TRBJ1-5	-	CASSEYRSNNQPQHF	TGCGCCAGCAGTGAGTACAGGTCTAATAATCAGCCCCAGCATTTT
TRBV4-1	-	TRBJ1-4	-	CASSQGGGTNEKLFF	TGCGCCAGCAGCCAGGGGGGGGGAACTAATGAAAAACTGTTTTTT
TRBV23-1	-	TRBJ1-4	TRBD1	CASSPLDRAYEKLFF	TGCGCCAGCAGTCCCTTGGACAGGGCATATGAAAAACTGTTTTTT
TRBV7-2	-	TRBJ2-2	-	CASTIYRNTGELFF	TGTGCCAGCACCATTTACAGGAACACCGGGGAGCTGTTTTTT
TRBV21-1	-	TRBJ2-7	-	CASSAPLYGGVSYEQYF	TGTGCCAGCAGCGCCCCTCTCTACGGGGGGGTCTCCTACGAGCAGTACTTC
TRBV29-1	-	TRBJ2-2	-	CSGRTGNLGELFF	TGCAGCGGGAGAACAGGGAATCTTGGGGAGCTGTTTTTT
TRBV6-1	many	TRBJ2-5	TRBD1	CASSDLDRGARETQYF	TGTGCCAGCAGTGATTTGGACAGGGGGGCGAGAGAGACCCAGTACTTC
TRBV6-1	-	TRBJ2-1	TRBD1	CASSEGWTGYNEQFF	TGTGCCAGCAGTGAAGGTTGGACAGGGTACAATGAGCAGTTCTTC